Listed here are 30 T cell receptor beta chains from one sample, sequenced in a study of CD8 T cells in Susac syndrome. cDNA came from about 0.5 to 1 ug RNA primed by random hexamers. TCRdb processed the immunoSEQ multiplex PCR reads anew with MiXCR; each CDR3 protein has one entry. The sample yields about 430,000 distinct CDR3 sequences, more than 80% seen once. Specimen: CD8+ T cells from PBMCs. Every receptor here comes from a human donor with multiple sclerosis.

The chain links TRBV24-1 to TRBJ2-3; TRBD1 agrees at 10 bases. In germline, CDR1 is KGHDR, CDR2 SFDVKD. CDR3 size: 16 residues. V shed 3 bases, J shed 3 bases, and the junction held 5 bases outside the gene matches. The CDR3 DNA reads as TGTGCCACCAGTGATCACGGACAGGGGGGTACAGATACGCAGTATTTT. Translating gives CATSDHGQGGTDTQYF.

Note on this clonotype: At one boundary the junction diverges from the germline segment, which might be a read error. V and J are TRBV3-1 and TRBJ2-1, with D possibly being TRBD2 (6 bases). Germline CDR1 LGHDT, CDR2 YNNKEL (reference sequence). This CDR3 is 15 amino acids long. This CDR3 reads CASSEEGLYYNEQFF. The CDR3 DNA reads as TGTGCCAGCAGCGAAGAGGGACTGTACTACAATGAGCAGTTCTTC.

V and J are TRBV6-1 and TRBJ1-5; unclear D gene. The CDR3 covers 15 residues. V lost 2 bases, J lost 1 base, and 9 bases lay in between. Germline values: CDR1 MNHNS, CDR2 SASEGT. CDR3 residues: CASSELLGSNQPQHF. CDR3 DNA: TGTGCCAGCAGTGAACTCCTGGGAAGCAATCAGCCCCAGCATTTT.

The V call is TRBV30, the J call TRBJ2-3, with a tentative D call TRBD2 (6 bases). This CDR3 contains 15 residues. Trimming cost V 0 bases and J 0 bases, with 10 bases left between them. CDR1 and CDR2 (germline): GTSNPN, SVGIG (reference sequence). This chain's CDR3 is CAWSVSGSSTDTQYF. The CDR3 DNA reads TGTGCCTGGAGTGTATCCGGGAGTAGCACAGATACGCAGTATTTT.

The genes are TRBV3-1 and TRBJ2-7; 9 bases fit TRBD2. J was trimmed by 4 bases and V by 1 base; bases with no gene match: 2. Germline CDR1 is LGHDT and CDR2 is YNNKEL (reference sequence). The CDR3 covers 14 residues. The CDR3 protein is CASSQASGMYEQYF. The CDR3 DNA sequence: TGTGCCAGCAGCCAAGCTAGCGGGATGTACGAGCAGTACTTC.

This clonotype was counted once. The V call is TRBV7-2, the J call TRBJ2-7, with D hard to call. The CDR3 covers 11 residues. Trimming removed 7 bases at V and 0 bases at J, with 4 bases between. The V gene's germline CDR1 is SGHTA and CDR2 FQGNSA. CDR3 nucleotides: TGTGCCAGCACCCTCTCCTACGAGCAGTACTTC. Protein sequence: CASTLSYEQYF.

The V gene is TRBV12-3 or TRBV12-4, the J gene TRBJ1-4, with a weak D call TRBD1 (5 bases). The V end was cut by 5 bases, the J end by 3 bases, with 22 bases between. This CDR3 has 18 amino acids. In nucleotides, the CDR3 is TGTGCCAGCAGTGGAGGTAGTGCGGGGGATGCGCCTAATGAAAAACTGTTTTTT. Its protein is CASSGGSAGDAPNEKLFF.

The rearrangement joins TRBV4-1 to TRBJ1-1, with TRBD1 as a possible D gene (5 bases). In germline, CDR1 is MGHRA, CDR2 YSYEKL. Trimming took 4 bases from V and 9 from J, leaving 15 bases between them. The length of the CDR3 is 13 residues. The CDR3 DNA reads as TGCGCCAGCAGCCGAAGGGACGCCGCGCAAGCTTTCTTT. This translates into CASSRRDAAQAFF.

The V call is TRBV5-6, the J call TRBJ2-7, with D possibly TRBD1 on 5 matching bases. The V gene lost 4 bases and the J gene lost 5 bases, with 19 bases spanning the gap. This CDR3 has 15 residues. From germline, CDR1 is SGHDT and CDR2 YYEEEE. CDR3 sequence reads: CASSPPPGLDHEQYF. CDR3 DNA: TGTGCCAGCAGCCCCCCACCAGGGCTAGACCACGAGCAGTACTTC.

This clonotype was counted a single time. This chain links TRBV10-3 with TRBJ1-4, with D tentatively TRBD1 (6 bases). The ends were cut back, 6 bases at V and 7 bases at J, with 18 bases in the middle. Germline CDR1 reads ENHRY; CDR2 reads SYGVKD. The CDR3 has 15 amino acids. DNA of the CDR3: TGTGCCATCAGCAAACGGGGGGCGCTTACTGAAAAACTGTTTTTT. This translates into CAISKRGALTEKLFF.

The V and J genes are TRBV30 and TRBJ2-5; D is uncertain. This CDR3 is built from 14 residues. CDR1 is GTSNPN and CDR2 is SVGIG in the germline V gene (reference sequence). Trimming removed 1 base at V and 5 bases at J, with 14 bases between. In DNA form, the CDR3 reads TGTGCCTGGAGTGAGGTCCTCGAAGGGGAGACCCAGTACTTC. Protein sequence: CAWSEVLEGETQYF.

The chain uses TRBV6-1 and TRBJ1-2, with unresolved D. This CDR3 is built from 16 residues. V was shortened by 6 bases and J by 4 bases, with 21 bases between the two germline ends. Looked up from germline, CDR1 is MNHNS and CDR2 is SASEGT. The DNA for the CDR3 is TGTGCCAGCAGCCTCACCGGGCCGGGAGAGATCTATGGCTACACCTTC. This encodes CASSLTGPGEIYGYTF.

V is TRBV2 and J is TRBJ2-2; 7 bases are a match to TRBD1. This CDR3 has 16 amino acids. V shed 8 bases, J shed 1 base, and the junction held 10 bases outside the gene matches. Germline V gives CDR1 SNHLY, CDR2 FYNNEI. The CDR3 sequence: CASEQGIGLNTGELFF. CDR3 DNA: TGTGCCAGCGAACAGGGGATAGGTCTGAACACCGGGGAGCTGTTTTTT.

The rearrangement uses TRBV28 and TRBJ2-2, with 7 bases matching TRBD1. J was trimmed by 7 bases and V by 6 bases; bases with no gene match: 8. The germline V gene has CDR1 MDHEN and CDR2 SYDVKM. The length of the CDR3 is 14 residues. CDR3 protein: CASRPAGGYGELFF. In DNA form, the CDR3 reads TGTGCCAGCAGGCCGGCAGGGGGTTACGGGGAGCTGTTTTTT. Complete variable domain (other parts from reference TRBV28 and TRBJ2-2): DVKVTQSSRYLVKRTGEKVFLECVQDMDHENMFWYRQDPGLGLRLIYFSYDVKMKEKGDIPEGYSVSREKKERFSLILESASTNQTSMYLCASRPAGGYGELFFGEGSRLTVL.

The chain joins TRBV25-1 to TRBJ2-1, with D tentatively TRBD1 (7 bases). Germline CDR1 and CDR2: MGHDK and SYGVNS. The CDR3 contains 15 residues. V was trimmed by 6 bases and J by 7 bases, leaving 19 bases between them. CDR3 sequence: CASSYTGVRGNEQFF. In nucleotides, the CDR3 is TGTGCCAGCAGCTACACAGGGGTACGGGGGAATGAGCAGTTCTTC.

This chain links TRBV18 with TRBJ2-4; perhaps TRBD1 as D (6 bases). Trimming pared 3 bases from V and 15 bases from J, leaving 12 bases between. From germline, CDR1 is KGHSH and CDR2 LQKENI. The CDR3 spans 11 residues. CDR3 DNA sequence: TGTGCCAGCTCACCCGAGGACAGATTGTACTTC. It translates to CASSPEDRLYF.

This clonotype turned up a few times. The J gene is TRBJ2-7, the V gene TRBV7-9; maybe TRBD1 (6 bases). The V end was cut by 3 bases, the J end by 6 bases, with 6 bases between. The germline gives CDR1 SEHNR, CDR2 FQNEAQ (reference sequence). The length of the CDR3 is 11 residues. The CDR3 bases are TGTGCCAGCAGCTTGGGGGCCGAGCAGTACTTC. Translated, it gives CASSLGAEQYF.

The genes are TRBV12-3 or TRBV12-4 and TRBJ2-3; TRBD2 might be the D (5 bases). This CDR3 is built from 15 residues. The ends were cut back, 6 bases at V and 6 bases at J, with 19 bases in the middle. CDR3 sequence (DNA): TGTGCCAGCAGCTTTGAGGGTTCTTCCGTGGATACGCAGTATTTT. Translated: CASSFEGSSVDTQYF.

This clonotype has just one count. V and J are TRBV3-1 and TRBJ2-7; D is possibly TRBD1 (8 bases). The germline V gene has CDR1 LGHDT and CDR2 YNNKEL (reference sequence). The CDR3 extends over 14 amino acids. Deletions cut 3 bases from V and 5 bases from J, with 14 bases between. The CDR3 here is CASSQGGTGHEQYF. The CDR3, as DNA: TGTGCCAGCAGCCAGGGGGGGACAGGCCACGAGCAGTACTTC.

Written as DNA, the CDR3 is TGCGCCAGCAGCACCGGGACAGGGGATGAAAAACTGTTTTTT. Residues: CASSTGTGDEKLFF. The chain couples TRBV5-1 to TRBJ1-4, with TRBD1 matching over 10 bases. In germline, CDR1 is SGHRS, CDR2 YFSETQ. This CDR3 is 14 amino acids long. V shed 4 bases and J 6 bases; nucleotides not matched to a gene: 3.

This clonotype was counted between two and nine times. V is TRBV27 and J is TRBJ1-1, with TRBD1 as a possible D gene (5 bases). V gave up 6 bases and J gave up 5 bases, with 13 bases separating them. CDR1 MNHEY and CDR2 SMNVEV come from the germline V gene (reference sequence). The CDR3 is made up of 13 amino acids. The CDR3 bases are TGTGCCAGCAGCATCGGGACCCGAACTGAAGCTTTCTTT. It is translated as CASSIGTRTEAFF.

The DNA of the CDR3 is TGCGCCAGCAGCTTGGCCGAGACTAGGTTTGGAGAGACCCAGTACTTC. It codes for CASSLAETRFGETQYF. This chain joins TRBV5-1 and TRBJ2-5; maybe TRBD2 (6 bases). Germline V gene data show CDR1 as SGHRS and CDR2 as YFSETQ. Trimming cost V 0 bases and J 4 bases, with 16 bases left between them. The CDR3 sequence is 16 residues long.

The genes are TRBV6-6 and TRBJ1-3; D is undetermined. Per germline, CDR1 MNHNY and CDR2 SVGAGI (reference sequence). Trimming removed 6 bases from V and 1 base from J, with 10 bases in between. The CDR3 extends over 14 amino acids. In nucleotides, the CDR3 is TGTGCCAGCAGATCCGAAGGGTCTGGAAACACCATATATTTT. It specifies CASRSEGSGNTIYF.

The chain has TRBV6-5 and TRBJ2-1, with D perhaps TRBD1 or TRBD2 (6 bases each). Germline CDR1 reads MNHEY; CDR2 reads SVGAGI. Trimming took 8 bases from V and 1 from J, leaving 12 bases between them. This CDR3 comprises 14 residues. The DNA for the CDR3 is TGTGCCAGCTTAGGGGGGCGATCCTACAATGAGCAGTTCTTC. Translation: CASLGGRSYNEQFF.

Only one count was recorded for this clonotype. The chain employs TRBV5-8 and TRBJ2-1; tentatively, D is TRBD1 or TRBD2 (5 bases each). Trimming removed 3 bases from V and 3 bases from J, with 7 bases in between. This CDR3 region has 13 residues. Germline assignment: CDR1 SGHTS and CDR2 YDEGEE. CDR3 coding DNA: TGTGCCAGCAGCTGGGACGTCTACAATGAGCAGTTCTTC. It translates to CASSWDVYNEQFF.

As concerns this clonotype: In this CDR3 the conserved last residue, phenylalanine or tryptophan, is missing, so a read error is likely. The DNA is omitted, as the CDR3 cannot be located on it reliably, and the CDR3 follows TCRdb's listing. The rearrangement links TRBV19 to TRBJ2-1; the DNA was not compared with TRBD2, the D call given in the table. The germline V gene has CDR1 LNHDA and CDR2 SQIVND (reference sequence). The CDR3 sequence runs 17 residues, both termini included. The CDR3 loop is CASSPTYPGTSVEVLIV.

V and J are TRBV7-2 and TRBJ1-1; D remains ambiguous. With 6 bases removed from V and 0 bases from J, the gap between germline ends came to 8 bases. The CDR3 runs 13 residues. The germline gives CDR1 SGHTA, CDR2 FQGNSA. The chain's CDR3 is CASRKRVNTEAFF. Here the CDR3 DNA reads TGTGCCAGCAGGAAAAGGGTGAACACTGAAGCTTTCTTT.

The J gene is TRBJ1-3, the V gene TRBV21-1. TRBV21-1 is labeled a pseudogene. This CDR3 has 18 amino acids. In DNA, the CDR3 is TGTGCCAGCAGCAAAGAAGTGACGGGCTCCTACTCTGGAAACACCATATATTTT. Protein: CASSKEVTGSYSGNTIYF.

V and J are TRBV12-3 or TRBV12-4 and TRBJ2-3, with a possible D match to TRBD2 (6 bases). Trimming cost V 4 bases and J 2 bases, with 16 bases left between them. The CDR3 runs 16 residues. The CDR3 coding sequence is TGTGCCAGCAGTTGGGTTGGGGGGTCGGTCACAGATACGCAGTATTTT. Translating gives CASSWVGGSVTDTQYF.

The V call is TRBV27, the J call TRBJ1-1, with D perhaps matching TRBD1 (5 bases). The CDR3 extends over 13 amino acids. V was pared by 2 bases and J by 7 bases, with 11 bases between. CDR1 and CDR2 from the germline V gene are MNHEY and SMNVEV (reference sequence). The CDR3 reads CASSLRGDLEAFF. CDR3 nucleotides: TGTGCCAGCAGTTTACGAGGGGACCTTGAAGCTTTCTTT.